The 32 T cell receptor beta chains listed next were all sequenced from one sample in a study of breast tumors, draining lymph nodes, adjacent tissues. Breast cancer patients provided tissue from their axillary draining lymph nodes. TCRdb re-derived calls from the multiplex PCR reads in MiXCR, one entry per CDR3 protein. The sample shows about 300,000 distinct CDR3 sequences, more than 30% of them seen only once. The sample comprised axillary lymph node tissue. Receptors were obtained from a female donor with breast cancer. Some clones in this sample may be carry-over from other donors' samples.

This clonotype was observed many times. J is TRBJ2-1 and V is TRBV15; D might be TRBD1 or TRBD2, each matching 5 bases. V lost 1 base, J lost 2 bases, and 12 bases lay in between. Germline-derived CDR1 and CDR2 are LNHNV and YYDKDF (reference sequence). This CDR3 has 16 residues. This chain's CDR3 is CATSRGWGSTYNEQFF. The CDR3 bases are TGTGCCACCAGCAGAGGCTGGGGGTCCACCTACAATGAGCAGTTCTTC.

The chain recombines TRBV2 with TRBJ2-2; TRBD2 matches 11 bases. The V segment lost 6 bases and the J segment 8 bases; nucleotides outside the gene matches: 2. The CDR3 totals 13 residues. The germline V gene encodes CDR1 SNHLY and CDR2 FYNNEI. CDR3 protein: CASRRLAGGELFF. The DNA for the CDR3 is TGTGCCAGCAGGAGACTAGCGGGAGGGGAGCTGTTTTTT.

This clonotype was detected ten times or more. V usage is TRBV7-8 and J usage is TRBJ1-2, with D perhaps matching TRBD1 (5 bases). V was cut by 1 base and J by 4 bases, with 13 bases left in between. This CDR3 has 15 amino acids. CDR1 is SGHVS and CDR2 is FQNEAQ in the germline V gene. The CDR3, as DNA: TGTGCCAGCAGCTTAGTAGCGACAGCTACCTATGGCTACACCTTC. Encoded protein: CASSLVATATYGYTF. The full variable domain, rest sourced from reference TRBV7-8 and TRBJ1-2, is GAGVSQSPRYKVAKRGQDVALRCDPISGHVSLFWYQQALGQGPEFLTYFQNEAQLDKSGLPSDRFFAERPEGSVSTLKIQRTQQEDSAVYLCASSLVATATYGYTFGSGTRLTVV.

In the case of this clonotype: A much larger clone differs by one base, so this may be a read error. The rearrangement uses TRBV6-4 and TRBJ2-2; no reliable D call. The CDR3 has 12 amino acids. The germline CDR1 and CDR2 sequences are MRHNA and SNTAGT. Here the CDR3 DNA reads TGTACCAGCGCTCCCCCCACCGGGGAGCTGTTTTTT. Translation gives CTSAPPTGELFF.

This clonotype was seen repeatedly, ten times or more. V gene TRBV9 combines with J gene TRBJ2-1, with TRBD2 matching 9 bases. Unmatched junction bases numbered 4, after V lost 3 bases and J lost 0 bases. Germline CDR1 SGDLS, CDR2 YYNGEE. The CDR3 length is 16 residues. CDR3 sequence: CASSARLAVSYNEQFF. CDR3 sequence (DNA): TGTGCCAGCAGCGCCAGACTAGCGGTCTCCTACAATGAGCAGTTCTTC.

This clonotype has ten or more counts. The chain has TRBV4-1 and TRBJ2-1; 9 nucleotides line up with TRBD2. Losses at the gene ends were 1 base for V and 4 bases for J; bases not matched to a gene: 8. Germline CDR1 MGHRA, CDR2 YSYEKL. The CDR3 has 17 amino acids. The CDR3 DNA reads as TGCGCCAGCAGCCAAGGAGGGAGGACTAGCGTATACAATGAGCAGTTCTTC. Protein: CASSQGGRTSVYNEQFF.

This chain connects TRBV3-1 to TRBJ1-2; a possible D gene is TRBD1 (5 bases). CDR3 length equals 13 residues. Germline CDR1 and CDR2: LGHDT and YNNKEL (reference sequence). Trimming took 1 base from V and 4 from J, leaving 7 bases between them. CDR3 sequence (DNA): TGTGCCAGCAGCCAAGGGGGGTCCTATGGCTACACCTTC. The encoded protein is CASSQGGSYGYTF.

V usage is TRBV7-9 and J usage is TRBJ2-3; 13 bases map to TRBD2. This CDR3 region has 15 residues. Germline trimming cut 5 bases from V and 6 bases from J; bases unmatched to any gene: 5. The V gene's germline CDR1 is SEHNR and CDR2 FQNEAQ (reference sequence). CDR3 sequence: CASSPRTSGSDTQYF. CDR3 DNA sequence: TGTGCCAGCAGCCCCCGGACTAGCGGGAGCGATACGCAGTATTTT.

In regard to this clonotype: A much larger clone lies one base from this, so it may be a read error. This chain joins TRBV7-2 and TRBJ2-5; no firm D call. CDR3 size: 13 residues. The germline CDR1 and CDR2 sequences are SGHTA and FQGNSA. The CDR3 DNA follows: TGTGCCAGCAGGGACGGCTCTAAAGAGACCCAGCACTTC. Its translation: CASRDGSKETQHF.

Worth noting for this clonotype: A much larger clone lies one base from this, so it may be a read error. CDR3 protein: CASSQILGGTTRFYEQYF. For the CDR3, the DNA is TGCGCCAGCAGCCAAATCCTAGGGGGAACCACGAGATTCTACGAGCAGTACTTC. J is TRBJ2-7 and V is TRBV4-1; TRBD1 might be the D (6 bases). Germline V gives CDR1 MGHRA, CDR2 YSYEKL. The CDR3 extends over 18 amino acids. V shed 2 bases and J shed 3 bases, with 23 bases lying between them.

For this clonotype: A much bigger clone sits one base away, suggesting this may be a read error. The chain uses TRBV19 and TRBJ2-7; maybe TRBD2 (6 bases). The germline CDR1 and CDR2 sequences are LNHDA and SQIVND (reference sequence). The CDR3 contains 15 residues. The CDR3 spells CASSMPGLALYEQHF. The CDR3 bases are TGTGCCAGTAGTATGCCGGGACTGGCCCTCTACGAGCAGCACTTC.

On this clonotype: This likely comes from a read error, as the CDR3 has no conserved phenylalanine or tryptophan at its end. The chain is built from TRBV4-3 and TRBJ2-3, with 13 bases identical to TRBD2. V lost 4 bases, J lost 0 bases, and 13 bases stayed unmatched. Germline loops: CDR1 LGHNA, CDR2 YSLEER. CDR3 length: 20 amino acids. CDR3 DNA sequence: TGCGCCAGCAGCCGCGGGTTGAGGACTAGCGGGAGTAGGAGCACAGATACGCAGTATCTT. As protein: CASSRGLRTSGSRSTDTQYL.

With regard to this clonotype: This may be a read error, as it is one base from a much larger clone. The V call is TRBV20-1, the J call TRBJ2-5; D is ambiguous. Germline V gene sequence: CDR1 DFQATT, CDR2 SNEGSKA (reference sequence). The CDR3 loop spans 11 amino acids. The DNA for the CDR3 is TGCAGTGGAACAGAGCAAGAGACCCAGTCCTTC. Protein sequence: CSGTEQETQSF.

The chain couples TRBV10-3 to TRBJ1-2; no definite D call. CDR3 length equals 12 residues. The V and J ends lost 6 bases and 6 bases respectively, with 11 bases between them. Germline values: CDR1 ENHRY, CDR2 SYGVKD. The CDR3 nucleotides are TGTGCCATCAGGGCTCGGGTGGATGGCTACACCTTC. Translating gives CAIRARVDGYTF.

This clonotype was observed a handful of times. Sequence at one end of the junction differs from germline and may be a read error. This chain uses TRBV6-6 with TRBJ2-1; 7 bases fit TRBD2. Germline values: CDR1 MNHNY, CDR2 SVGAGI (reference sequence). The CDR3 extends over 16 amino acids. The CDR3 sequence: CASSHSGERDYNEQFF. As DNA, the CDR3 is TGTGCCAGCAGTCACTCGGGTGAGCGGGACTACAATGAGCAGTTCTTC.

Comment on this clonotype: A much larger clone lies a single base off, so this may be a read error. CDR3 sequence reads: CASSREGGPLSYEQYF. The CDR3 bases are TGCGCCAGCAGCCGAGAGGGGGGGCCCTTGTCCTACGAGCAGTACTTC. The V and J genes are TRBV4-3 and TRBJ2-7, with D possibly being TRBD2 (7 bases). From germline, CDR1 is LGHNA and CDR2 YSLEER. The germline V and J ends were trimmed by 4 bases and 1 base, with 17 bases remaining between them. This CDR3 is 16 amino acids long.

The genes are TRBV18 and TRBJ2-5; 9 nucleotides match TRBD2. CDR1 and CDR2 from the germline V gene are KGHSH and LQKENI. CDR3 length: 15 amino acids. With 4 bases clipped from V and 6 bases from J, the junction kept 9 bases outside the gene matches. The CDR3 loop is CASSRPREGPQTQYF. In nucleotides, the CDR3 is TGTGCCAGCTCACGTCCGCGGGAGGGCCCTCAGACCCAGTACTTC. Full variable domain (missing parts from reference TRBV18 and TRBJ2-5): NAGVMQNPRHLVRRRGQEARLRCSPMKGHSHVYWYRQLPEEGLKFMVYLQKENIIDESGMPKERFSAEFPKEGPSILRIQQVVRGDSAAYFCASSRPREGPQTQYFGPGTRLLVL.

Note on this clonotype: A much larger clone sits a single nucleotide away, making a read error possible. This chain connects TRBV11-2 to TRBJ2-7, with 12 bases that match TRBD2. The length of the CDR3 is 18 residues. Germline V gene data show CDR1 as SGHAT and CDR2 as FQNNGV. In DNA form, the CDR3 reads TGTGCCAGCAGCCCCCGGGTTGGGCTAGCGGGAGGGCCGTCCGAGCGGTACTTC. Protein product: CASSPRVGLAGGPSERYF.

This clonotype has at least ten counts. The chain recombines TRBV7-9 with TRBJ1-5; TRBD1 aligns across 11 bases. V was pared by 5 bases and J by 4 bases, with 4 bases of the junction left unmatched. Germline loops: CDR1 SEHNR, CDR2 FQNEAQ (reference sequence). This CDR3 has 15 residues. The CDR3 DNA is TGTGCCAGCAGCAAGGGACAGGGGGGAAATCAGCCCCAGCATTTT. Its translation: CASSKGQGGNQPQHF.

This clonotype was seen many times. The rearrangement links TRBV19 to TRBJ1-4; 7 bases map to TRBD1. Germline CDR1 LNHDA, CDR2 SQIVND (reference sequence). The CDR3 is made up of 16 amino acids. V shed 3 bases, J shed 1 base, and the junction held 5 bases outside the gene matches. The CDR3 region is CASSMEGARTNEKLFF. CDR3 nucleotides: TGTGCCAGTAGTATGGAGGGGGCGCGAACTAATGAAAAACTGTTTTTT.

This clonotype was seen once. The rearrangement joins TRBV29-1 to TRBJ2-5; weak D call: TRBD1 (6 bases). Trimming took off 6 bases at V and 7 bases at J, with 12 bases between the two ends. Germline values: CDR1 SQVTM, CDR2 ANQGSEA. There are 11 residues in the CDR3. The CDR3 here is CSVQVTGTQYF. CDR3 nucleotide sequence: TGCAGCGTCCAGGTGACAGGGACCCAGTACTTC.

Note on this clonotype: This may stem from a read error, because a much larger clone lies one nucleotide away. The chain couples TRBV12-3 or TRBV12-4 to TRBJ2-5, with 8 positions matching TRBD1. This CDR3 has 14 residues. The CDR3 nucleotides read TGTGCCAGCAGGATCGGACAGGGTTTGGCGACCCGGTACTTC. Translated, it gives CASRIGQGLATRYF.

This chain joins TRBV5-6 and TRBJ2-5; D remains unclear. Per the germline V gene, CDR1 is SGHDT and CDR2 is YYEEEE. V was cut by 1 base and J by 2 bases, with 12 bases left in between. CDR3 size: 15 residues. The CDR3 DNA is TGTGCCAGCAGCTTGAGGTGGATGGGACAAGAGACCCAGTACTTC. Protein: CASSLRWMGQETQYF.

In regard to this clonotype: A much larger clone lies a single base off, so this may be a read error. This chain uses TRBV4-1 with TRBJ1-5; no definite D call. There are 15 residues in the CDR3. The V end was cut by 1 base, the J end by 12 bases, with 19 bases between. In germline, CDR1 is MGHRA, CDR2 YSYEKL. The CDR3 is CASSQGSRAVELQHF. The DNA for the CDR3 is TGCGCCAGCAGCCAAGGGTCTCGGGCCGTGGAGCTCCAGCATTTT.

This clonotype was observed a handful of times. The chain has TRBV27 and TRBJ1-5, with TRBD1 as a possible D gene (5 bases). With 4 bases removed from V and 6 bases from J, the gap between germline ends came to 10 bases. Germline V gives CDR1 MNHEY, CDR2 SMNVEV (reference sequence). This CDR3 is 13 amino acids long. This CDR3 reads CASSWGWSQPQHF. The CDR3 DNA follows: TGTGCCAGCAGTTGGGGCTGGAGTCAGCCCCAGCATTTT.

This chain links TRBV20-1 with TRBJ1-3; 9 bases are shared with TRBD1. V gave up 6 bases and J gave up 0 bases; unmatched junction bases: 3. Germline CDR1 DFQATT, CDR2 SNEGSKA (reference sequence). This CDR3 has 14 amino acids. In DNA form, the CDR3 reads TGCAGTGCGCCGGGACAGGGCTCTGGAAACACCATATATTTT. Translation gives CSAPGQGSGNTIYF.

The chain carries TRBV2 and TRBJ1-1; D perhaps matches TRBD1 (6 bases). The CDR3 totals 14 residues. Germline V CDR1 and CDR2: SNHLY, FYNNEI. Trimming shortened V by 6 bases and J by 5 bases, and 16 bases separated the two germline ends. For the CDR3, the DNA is TGTGCCAGCAGCTTACAGGGTATTAGGACTGAAGCTTTCTTT. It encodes CASSLQGIRTEAFF.

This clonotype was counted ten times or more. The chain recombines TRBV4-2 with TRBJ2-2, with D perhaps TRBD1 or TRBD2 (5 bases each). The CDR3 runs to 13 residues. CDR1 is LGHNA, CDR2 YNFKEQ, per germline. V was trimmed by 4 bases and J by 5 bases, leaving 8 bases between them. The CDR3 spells CASSPGRTGELFF. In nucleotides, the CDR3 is TGTGCCAGCAGCCCGGGACGGACCGGGGAGCTGTTTTTT.

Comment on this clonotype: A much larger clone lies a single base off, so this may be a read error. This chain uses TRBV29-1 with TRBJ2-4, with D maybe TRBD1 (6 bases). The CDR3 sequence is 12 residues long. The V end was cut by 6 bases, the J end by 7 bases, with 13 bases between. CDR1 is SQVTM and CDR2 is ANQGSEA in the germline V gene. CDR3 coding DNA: TGCAGCGTCGCAGGGGAAGGGAACATTCAGTACTTC. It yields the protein CSVAGEGNIQYF.

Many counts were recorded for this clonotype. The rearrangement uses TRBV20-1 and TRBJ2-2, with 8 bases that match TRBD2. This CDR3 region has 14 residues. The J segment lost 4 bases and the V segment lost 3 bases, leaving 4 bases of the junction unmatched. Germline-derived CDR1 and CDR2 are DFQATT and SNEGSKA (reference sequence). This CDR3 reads CSARLLAGTGELFF. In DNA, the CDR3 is TGCAGTGCTAGGCTCCTAGCGGGCACCGGGGAGCTGTTTTTT.

CDR3 sequence (DNA): TGTGCCAGCAGTTACTCGCGTAGTGTCTATAGCAATCAGCCCCAGCATTTT. Translating gives CASSYSRSVYSNQPQHF. The chain carries TRBV6-2 or TRBV6-3 and TRBJ1-5, with unresolved D. The CDR3 spans 17 residues. CDR1 and CDR2 from the germline V gene are MNHEY and SVGEGT. V was clipped by 0 bases and J by 0 bases, with 12 bases between them.

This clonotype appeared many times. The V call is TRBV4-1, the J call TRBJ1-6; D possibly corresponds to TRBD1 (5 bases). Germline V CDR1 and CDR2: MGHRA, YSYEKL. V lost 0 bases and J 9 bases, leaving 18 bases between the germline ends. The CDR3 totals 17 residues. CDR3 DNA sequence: TGCGCCAGCAGCCAAGATAATCTCCCAAACGGGGCTTCACCCCTCCACTTT. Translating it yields CASSQDNLPNGASPLHF.